There are many counts of the clone carrying this T cell receptor beta chain. Its antigen is not identified. Diagnosis rested on symptoms, serum thyroxine and TRAb, thyroid ultrasound, and orbital computed tomography. Isolation of PBMCs was performed on around 9.8 ml fresh peripheral blood. This specimen belongs to a study of T cells in Graves' hyperthyroidism and ophthalmopathy. Findings and caveats of the study: The model made its ophthalmopathy prediction, and onset followed a median around 6.5 months later.

Germline lookup yields CDR1 GTSNPN and CDR2 SVGIG (reference sequence). The CDR3 is 14 residues long. V was clipped by 2 bases and J by 4 bases, with 14 bases between them. Amplified regions were TCR beta CDR3 sequences from RNA transcripts. HTBI primers were employed in a first-round RT-PCR of the TCR CDR3. TCRdb reprocessed the multiplex PCR reads with MiXCR, giving one entry per CDR3 protein. The sample carries 150,000 to 200,000 distinct CDR3 sequences, approximately 9% recorded once. The TCR was taken from a woman between 18 and 30 years old with Graves' hyperthyroidism that later progressed to Graves' ophthalmopathy. V usage is TRBV30 and J usage is TRBJ2-5; D may be TRBD2 (5 bases). Material for sequencing was blood. CDR3 DNA sequence: TGTGCCTGGAGTTCCGGGAAAGGGAGAGAGACCCAGTACTTC. It yields the protein CAWSSGKGRETQYF.